What follows are 15 T cell receptor beta chains derived from one specimen sequenced in a study of T cell repertoires in cytomegalovirus infection. TCRdb processed the reads anew with MiXCR; each CDR3 protein has one entry. The sample records 700,000 to 950,000 distinct CDR3 sequences, around a third being singletons. Their antigens remain unidentified. The input for sequencing was cultured CD8+ T cells from PBMCs, taken from culture after CMV antigen stimulation. The receptor set was obtained from a human donor in good health (CMV status not recorded). Some clones in this sample may be carry-over from other donors' samples.

This clonotype was picked up many times. The chain employs TRBV7-2 and TRBJ1-4; TRBD1 aligns across 7 bases. The CDR3 is made up of 17 amino acids. Germline CDR1 SGHTA, CDR2 FQGNSA. V dropped 2 bases and J dropped 2; count of bases not matched to a gene: 8. CDR3 DNA sequence: TGTGCCAGCAGCTTAAGGGGGCGGGGTGGGACTAATGAAAAACTGTTTTTT. The encoded protein is CASSLRGRGGTNEKLFF.

This clonotype appeared a few times. This rearrangement joins TRBV4-2 to TRBJ1-5; possible D gene TRBD1, 5 bases. The V end was cut by 0 bases, the J end by 7 bases, with 19 bases between. Looked up from germline, CDR1 is LGHNA and CDR2 is YNFKEQ. This CDR3 is built from 17 residues. This CDR3 is CASSQDPIWGTGQPQHF. The CDR3 DNA is TGTGCCAGCAGCCAAGATCCAATCTGGGGGACGGGACAGCCCCAGCATTTT.

The chain links TRBV5-1 to TRBJ1-1; TRBD1 matches at 7 bases. Germline CDR1 and CDR2: SGHRS and YFSETQ. Losses at the gene ends were 3 bases for V and 4 bases for J; bases not matched to a gene: 6. The CDR3 loop spans 14 amino acids. The CDR3 DNA reads TGCGCCAGCAGCTGGCGTACAGGGGTCACTGAAGCTTTCTTT. Its protein is CASSWRTGVTEAFF. Filled out from reference TRBV5-1 and TRBJ1-1, the complete variable domain reads KAGVTQTPRYLIKTRGQQVTLSCSPISGHRSVSWYQQTPGQGLQFLFEYFSETQRNKGNFPGRFSGRQFSNSRSEMNVSTLELGDSALYLCASSWRTGVTEAFFGQGTRLTVV.

Concerning this clonotype itself: A read error may explain this, as a much larger clone is one base away. The J gene is TRBJ2-5, the V gene TRBV7-9; D is ambiguous. Germline V CDR1 and CDR2: SEHNR, FQNEAQ (reference sequence). There are 14 residues in the CDR3. CDR3 sequence (DNA): TGTGCCAGCAGCTTCCCAGTCCCTCAAGAGACCCGGTACTTC. Protein: CASSFPVPQETRYF.

This clonotype has only a few counts. This chain uses TRBV6-1 with TRBJ1-1; D is ambiguous. Trimming took off 4 bases at V and 8 bases at J, with 5 bases between the two ends. This CDR3 has 10 residues. The germline CDR1 and CDR2 sequences are MNHNS and SASEGT. This chain's CDR3 is CASSAVEAFF. For the CDR3, the DNA is TGTGCCAGCAGTGCGGTCGAAGCTTTCTTT.

V is TRBV19 and J is TRBJ2-1; TRBD2 matches at 11 bases. The CDR3 runs 16 residues. Germline V CDR1 and CDR2: LNHDA, SQIVND (reference sequence). Losses at the gene ends were 6 bases for V and 3 bases for J; bases not matched to a gene: 7. In DNA, the CDR3 is TGTGCCAGTAGGACCTTTAGCGGGGGGGACTACAATGAGCAGTTCTTC. Its translation: CASRTFSGGDYNEQFF.

J is TRBJ1-1 and V is TRBV19; D is unclear. CDR3 length: 13 residues. Trimming cost V 5 bases and J 7 bases, with 14 bases left between them. Germline values: CDR1 LNHDA, CDR2 SQIVND (reference sequence). In DNA form, the CDR3 reads TGTGCCAGTAGTCTTACAGTCTATCTTGAAGCTTTCTTT. Its translation is CASSLTVYLEAFF.

A few counts support this clonotype. V usage is TRBV20-1 and J usage is TRBJ2-1, with 11 bases matching TRBD1. With V trimmed by 3 bases and J by 0 bases, 4 bases remained unmatched. Germline CDR1 and CDR2: DFQATT and SNEGSKA (reference sequence). The CDR3 covers 16 residues. The chain's CDR3 is CSARDRGPSSYNEQFF. The CDR3 nucleotides read TGCAGTGCTAGGGACAGGGGGCCCAGCTCCTACAATGAGCAGTTCTTC.

This clonotype has a handful of counts. The genes are TRBV6-1 and TRBJ2-4; D is tentatively TRBD1 or TRBD2 (5 bases each). V lost 4 bases and J 9 bases, leaving 13 bases between the germline ends. CDR1 and CDR2 from the germline V gene are MNHNS and SASEGT. CDR3 length equals 13 residues. The DNA of the CDR3 is TGTGCCAGCAGTGGTGGGGCGGCGGGCATTCAGTACTTC. Residues: CASSGGAAGIQYF.

The V gene is TRBV4-3, the J gene TRBJ2-2; D unresolved. The V end lost 0 bases, the J end lost 12 bases, and 14 bases lay between the germline ends. This CDR3 contains 14 residues. CDR1 and CDR2 (germline): LGHNA, YSLEER. For the CDR3, the DNA is TGCGCCAGCAGCCAAGAAAACAGCTGGTCGAAGCTGTTTTTT. Protein product: CASSQENSWSKLFF.

The chain carries TRBV12-3 or TRBV12-4 and TRBJ2-1; 9 bases map to TRBD1. V gave up 5 bases and J gave up 5 bases; unmatched junction bases: 7. The CDR3 covers 15 residues. This CDR3 reads CASSTSGTGNNEQFF. For the CDR3, the DNA is TGTGCCAGCAGTACTTCAGGGACAGGGAACAATGAGCAGTTCTTC.

The chain has TRBV20-1 and TRBJ2-7; 9 bases map to TRBD1. The CDR3 covers 14 residues. Germline lookup yields CDR1 DFQATT and CDR2 SNEGSKA (reference sequence). J was trimmed by 3 bases and V by 4 bases; bases with no gene match: 7. The CDR3 bases are TGCAGTGCTAAGAGCCGGACAGGGGACTACGAGCAGTACTTC. Its translation: CSAKSRTGDYEQYF.

The chain recombines TRBV12-3 or TRBV12-4 with TRBJ2-1; tentative D call: TRBD2 (5 bases). The CDR3 is 15 amino acids. Between the trimmed V and J ends, which lost 2 bases and 1 base, there was a span of 9 bases. The CDR3 protein is CASSLLERSYNEQFF. DNA of the CDR3: TGTGCCAGCAGTTTACTAGAGCGGTCCTACAATGAGCAGTTCTTC.

This clonotype was detected a few times. The chain links TRBV2 to TRBJ1-1; no clear D gene. The CDR3 is 14 amino acids. Germline lookup yields CDR1 SNHLY and CDR2 FYNNEI. The germline V and J ends were trimmed by 7 bases and 4 bases, with 16 bases remaining between them. CDR3 nucleotide sequence: TGTGCCAGCACCCAGCGCGAGGGAGGCACTGAAGCTTTCTTT. Amino acids: CASTQREGGTEAFF.

At least ten counts were recorded for this clonotype. The chain uses TRBV12-3 or TRBV12-4 and TRBJ2-5; 11 bases agree with TRBD1. V shed 7 bases and J 4 bases; nucleotides not matched to a gene: 14. This CDR3 has 17 residues. CDR3 region: CASTFYPGQGVVETQYF. For the CDR3, the DNA is TGTGCCAGCACCTTCTACCCGGGACAGGGGGTCGTAGAGACCCAGTACTTC.